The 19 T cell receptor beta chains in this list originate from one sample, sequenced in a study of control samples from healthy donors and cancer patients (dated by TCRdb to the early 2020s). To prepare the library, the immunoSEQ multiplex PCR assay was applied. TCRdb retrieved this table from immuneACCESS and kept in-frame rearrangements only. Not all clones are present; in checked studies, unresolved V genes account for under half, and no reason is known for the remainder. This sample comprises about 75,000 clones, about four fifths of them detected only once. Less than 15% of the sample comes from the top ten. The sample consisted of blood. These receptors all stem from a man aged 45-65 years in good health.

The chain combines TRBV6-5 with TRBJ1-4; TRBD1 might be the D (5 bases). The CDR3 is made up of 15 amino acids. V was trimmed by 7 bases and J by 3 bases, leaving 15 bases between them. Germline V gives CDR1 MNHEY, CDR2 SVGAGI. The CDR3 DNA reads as TGTGCCAGCAAAGCAGGGAAGTCACCTAATGAAAAACTGTTTTTT. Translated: CASKAGKSPNEKLFF.

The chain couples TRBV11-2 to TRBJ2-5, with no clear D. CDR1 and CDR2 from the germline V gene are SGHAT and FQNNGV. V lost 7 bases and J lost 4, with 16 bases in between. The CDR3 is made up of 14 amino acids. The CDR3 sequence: CASNHRTSLETQYF. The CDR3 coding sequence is TGTGCCAGCAACCACCGGACCTCTCTAGAGACCCAGTACTTC.

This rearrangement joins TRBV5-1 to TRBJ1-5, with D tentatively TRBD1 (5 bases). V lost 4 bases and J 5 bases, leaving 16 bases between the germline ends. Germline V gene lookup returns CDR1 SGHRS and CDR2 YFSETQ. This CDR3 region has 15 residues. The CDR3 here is CASSTRGQGDQPQHF. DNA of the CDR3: TGCGCCAGCAGCACTAGGGGCCAAGGGGATCAGCCCCAGCATTTT.

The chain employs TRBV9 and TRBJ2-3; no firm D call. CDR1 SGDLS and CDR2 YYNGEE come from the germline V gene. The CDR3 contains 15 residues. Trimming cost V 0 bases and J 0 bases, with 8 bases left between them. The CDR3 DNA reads TGTGCCAGCAGCGTAGCAGGTACTAGCACAGATACGCAGTATTTT. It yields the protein CASSVAGTSTDTQYF. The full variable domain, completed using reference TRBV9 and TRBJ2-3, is DSGVTQTPKHLITATGQRVTLRCSPRSGDLSVYWYQQSLDQGLQFLIQYYNGEERAKGNILERFSAQQFPDLHSELNLSSLELGDSALYFCASSVAGTSTDTQYFGPGTRLTVL.

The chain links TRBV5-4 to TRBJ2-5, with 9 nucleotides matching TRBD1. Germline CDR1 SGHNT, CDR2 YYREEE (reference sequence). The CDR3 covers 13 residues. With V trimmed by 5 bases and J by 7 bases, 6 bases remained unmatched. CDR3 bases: TGTGCCAGCAGTAACAGGGGGCCGGGGACCCAGTACTTC. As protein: CASSNRGPGTQYF.

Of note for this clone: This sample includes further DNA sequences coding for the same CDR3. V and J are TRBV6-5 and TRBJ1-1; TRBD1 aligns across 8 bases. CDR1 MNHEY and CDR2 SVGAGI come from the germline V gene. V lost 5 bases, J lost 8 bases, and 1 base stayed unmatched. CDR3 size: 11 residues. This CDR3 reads CASSRQGEAFF. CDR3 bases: TGTGCCAGCAGTCGACAGGGGGAAGCTTTCTTT.

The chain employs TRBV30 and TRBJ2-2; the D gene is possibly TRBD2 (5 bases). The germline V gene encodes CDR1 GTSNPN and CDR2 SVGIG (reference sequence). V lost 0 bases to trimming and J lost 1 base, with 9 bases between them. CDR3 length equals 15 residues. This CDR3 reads CAWSVRLMNTGELFF. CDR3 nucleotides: TGTGCCTGGAGTGTAAGACTAATGAACACCGGGGAGCTGTTTTTT.

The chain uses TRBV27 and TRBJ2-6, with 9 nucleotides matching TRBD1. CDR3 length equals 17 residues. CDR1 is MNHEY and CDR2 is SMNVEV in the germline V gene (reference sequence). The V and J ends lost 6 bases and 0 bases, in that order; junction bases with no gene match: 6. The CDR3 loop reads CASRGTGTPSGANVLTF. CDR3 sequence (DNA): TGTGCCAGCAGAGGGACAGGGACTCCCTCTGGGGCCAACGTCCTGACTTTC.

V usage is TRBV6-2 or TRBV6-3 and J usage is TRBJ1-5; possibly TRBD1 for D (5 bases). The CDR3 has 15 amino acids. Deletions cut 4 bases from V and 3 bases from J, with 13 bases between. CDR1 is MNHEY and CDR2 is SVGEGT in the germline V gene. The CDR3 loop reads CASSSHTGSNQPQHF. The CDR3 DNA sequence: TGTGCCAGCAGTTCGCACACAGGATCCAATCAGCCCCAGCATTTT.

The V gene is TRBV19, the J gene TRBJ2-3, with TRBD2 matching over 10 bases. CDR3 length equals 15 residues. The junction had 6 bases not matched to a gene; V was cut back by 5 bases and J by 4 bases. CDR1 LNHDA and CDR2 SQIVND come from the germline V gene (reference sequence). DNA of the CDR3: TGTGCCAGTAGTCCGATAGCGGGAGGTCCAGATACGCAGTATTTT. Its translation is CASSPIAGGPDTQYF.

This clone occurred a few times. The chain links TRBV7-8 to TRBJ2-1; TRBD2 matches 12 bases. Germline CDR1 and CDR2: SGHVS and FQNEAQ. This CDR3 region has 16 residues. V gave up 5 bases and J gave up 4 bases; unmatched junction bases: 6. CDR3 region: CASSPGLAGPYNEQFF. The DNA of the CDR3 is TGTGCCAGCAGCCCTGGACTAGCGGGACCTTACAATGAGCAGTTCTTC.

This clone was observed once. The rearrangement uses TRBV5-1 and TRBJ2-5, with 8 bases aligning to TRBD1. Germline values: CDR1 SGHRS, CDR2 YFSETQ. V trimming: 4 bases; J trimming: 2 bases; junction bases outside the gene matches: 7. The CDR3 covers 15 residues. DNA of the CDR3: TGCGCCAGCAGCAACAGGACAGGGTATCAAGAGACCCAGTACTTC. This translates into CASSNRTGYQETQYF.

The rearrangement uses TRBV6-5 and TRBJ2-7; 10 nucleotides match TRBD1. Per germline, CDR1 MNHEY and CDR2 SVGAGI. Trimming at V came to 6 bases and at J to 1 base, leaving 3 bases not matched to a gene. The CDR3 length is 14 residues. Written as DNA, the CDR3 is TGTGCCAGCAGGAGGACAGGGGGATCCTACGAGCAGTACTTC. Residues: CASRRTGGSYEQYF.

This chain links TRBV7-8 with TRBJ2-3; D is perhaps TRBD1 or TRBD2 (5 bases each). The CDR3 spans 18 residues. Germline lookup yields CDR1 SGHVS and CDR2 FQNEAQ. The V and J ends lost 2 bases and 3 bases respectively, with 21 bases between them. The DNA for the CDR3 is TGTGCCAGCAGCTTAACCGTCGGGGACCTAAGGAATACAGATACGCAGTATTTT. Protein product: CASSLTVGDLRNTDTQYF.

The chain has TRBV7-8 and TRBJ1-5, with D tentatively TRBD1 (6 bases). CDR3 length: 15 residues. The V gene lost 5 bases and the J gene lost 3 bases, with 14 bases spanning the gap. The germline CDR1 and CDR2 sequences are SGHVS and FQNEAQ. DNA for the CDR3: TGTGCCAGCAGCCTCGGGGGGCGGGTCAATCAGCCCCAGCATTTT. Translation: CASSLGGRVNQPQHF. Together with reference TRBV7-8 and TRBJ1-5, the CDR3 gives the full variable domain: GAGVSQSPRYKVAKRGQDVALRCDPISGHVSLFWYQQALGQGPEFLTYFQNEAQLDKSGLPSDRFFAERPEGSVSTLKIQRTQQEDSAVYLCASSLGGRVNQPQHFGDGTRLSIL.

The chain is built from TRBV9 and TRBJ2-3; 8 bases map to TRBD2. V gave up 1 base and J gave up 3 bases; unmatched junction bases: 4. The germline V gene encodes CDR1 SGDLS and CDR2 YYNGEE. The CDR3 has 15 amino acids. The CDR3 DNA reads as TGTGCCAGCAGCGTATCGGGCGGGAGGACAGATACGCAGTATTTT. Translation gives CASSVSGGRTDTQYF. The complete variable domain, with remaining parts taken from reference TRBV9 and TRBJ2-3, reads DSGVTQTPKHLITATGQRVTLRCSPRSGDLSVYWYQQSLDQGLQFLIQYYNGEERAKGNILERFSAQQFPDLHSELNLSSLELGDSALYFCASSVSGGRTDTQYFGPGTRLTVL.

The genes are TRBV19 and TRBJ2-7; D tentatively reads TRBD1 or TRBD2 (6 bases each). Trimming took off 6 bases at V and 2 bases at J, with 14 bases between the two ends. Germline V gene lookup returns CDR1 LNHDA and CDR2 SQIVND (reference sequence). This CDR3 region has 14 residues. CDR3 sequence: CASSDRPGAYEQYF. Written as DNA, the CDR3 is TGTGCCAGTAGCGACAGGCCGGGGGCCTACGAGCAGTACTTC.

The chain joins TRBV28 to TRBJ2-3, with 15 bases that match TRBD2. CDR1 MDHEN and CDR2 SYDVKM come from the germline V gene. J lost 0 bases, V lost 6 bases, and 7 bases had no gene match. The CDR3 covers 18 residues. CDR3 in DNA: TGTGCCAGCAGCTGGGGACTAGCGGGAGGCCGTAGCACAGATACGCAGTATTTT. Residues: CASSWGLAGGRSTDTQYF.

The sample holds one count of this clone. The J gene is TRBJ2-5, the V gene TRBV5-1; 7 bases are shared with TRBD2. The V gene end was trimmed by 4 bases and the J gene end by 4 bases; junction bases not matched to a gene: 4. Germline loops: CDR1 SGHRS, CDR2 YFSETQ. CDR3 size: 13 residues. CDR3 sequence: CASSGRAGETQYF. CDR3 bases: TGCGCCAGCAGCGGGAGGGCCGGAGAGACCCAGTACTTC.